This T cell receptor (beta chain) was sequenced for a study of blood T cell repertoires in COVID-19. Study-wide context: Samples representing acute and convalescent COVID-19 were sourced from the United States, Italy and Spain. In each case, the material was cDNA or gDNA derived from T cells, B-cell-depleted T cells, or PBMCs.

This clone was seen a few times. This CDR3 has 16 amino acids. V was clipped by 1 base and J by 3 bases, with 14 bases between them. CDR1 is SGHRS and CDR2 is YFSETQ in the germline V gene. Per the study methods: Nucleated cell counts were estimated from reference gene primer amplification. Sequenced by immunoSEQ multiplex PCR; TCRdb stores in-frame clones only, minus some. V, J and clone size are those of that table, while D and trimming were read from the DNA. The sample has roughly 200,000 clones, approximately 90% seen once. The sequencing input was peripheral blood. V and J are TRBV5-1 and TRBJ1-5; no firm D call. The source is a man between 35 and 55 years old with active or convalescent COVID-19. CDR3 amino acids: CASSLHQITFNQPQHF. The CDR3 nucleotides read TGCGCCAGCAGCTTGCACCAAATTACTTTCAATCAGCCCCAGCATTTT.